The rows below give T cell receptor beta chains drawn from one sample of a study of blood T cell repertoires in COVID-19. TCRdb keeps only in-frame clones here, not all; method: immunoSEQ multiplex PCR. The table has 60,000 or so clones, about nine tenths seen once. Sequencing used peripheral blood. These receptors originate from a human donor with active COVID-19. The donor label of this sample is uncertain. CDR3s include the opening cysteine and the closing phenylalanine or tryptophan. D genes are given only for firm matches. Rows may omit the clone size; those that give it use once, few, many or a size class.

j_call d_call v_call cdr3_length clone_size cdr3_nt cdr3_aa
TRBJ2-7 . TRBV27 13 . TGTGCCAGCAGTGGGACTGGGGGATACGAGCAGTACTTC CASSGTGGYEQYF
TRBJ1-1 TRBD1 TRBV10-3 14 . TGTGCCATCAGTGAGTCTACAGGGGAGCTAGAAGCTTTCTTT CAISESTGELEAFF
TRBJ2-2 TRBD2 TRBV7-9 15 . TGTGCCAGCAGCCCCCCGGGACTAAACACCGGGGAGCTGTTTTTT CASSPPGLNTGELFF
TRBJ1-1 TRBD1 TRBV7-9 15 . TGTGCCAGCAGCTCGGACAGGGTCTTGAACACTGAAGCTTTCTTT CASSSDRVLNTEAFF
TRBJ2-1 . TRBV18 14 . TGTGCCAGCTCACCAAGAGGGAGTTACAATGAGCAGTTCTTC CASSPRGSYNEQFF
TRBJ2-4 TRBD2 TRBV10-3 15 . TGTGCCATCAGTAAGCGGGGGGGCCCGGGGAACATTCAGTACTTC CAISKRGGPGNIQYF
TRBJ2-2 . TRBV5-1 15 once TGCGCCAGCAGCTTGTTGGGGCCAAAGGCCGGGGAGCTGTTTTTT CASSLLGPKAGELFF
TRBJ2-2 TRBD1 TRBV2 15 . TGTGCCAGCAGTGAAGTCGGACAGGGAACCGGGGAGCTGTTTTTT CASSEVGQGTGELFF
TRBJ2-1 TRBD2 TRBV7-6 17 . TGTGCCAGCAGCTCGTTACCGGGACTAGCGAATTACAATGAGCAGTTCTTC CASSSLPGLANYNEQFF
TRBJ1-2 . TRBV11-2 13 . TGTGCCAGCAGCCCCGACAGAAACTATGGCTACACCTTC CASSPDRNYGYTF
TRBJ2-2 . TRBV30 11 . TGTGCCTGGCAGCAGGCCGGGGAGCTGTTTTTT CAWQQAGELFF
TRBJ2-1 . TRBV7-9 15 . TGTGCCAGCAGCTTTGGCGGGAACTCCTACAATGAGCAGTTCTTC CASSFGGNSYNEQFF
TRBJ2-7 . TRBV6-5 15 . TGTGCCAGCAGTTCGGCCGGGACTGGTTACTACGAGCAGTACTTC CASSSAGTGYYEQYF
TRBJ2-3 TRBD2 TRBV4-2 15 . TGTGCCAGCAGCCTCGGGGGGGGATTCACAGATACGCAGTATTTT CASSLGGGFTDTQYF
TRBJ1-2 . TRBV6-1 13 . TGTGCCAGCAGTGAATGGAACAGCAAGGGCTACACCTTC CASSEWNSKGYTF
TRBJ1-5 TRBD1 TRBV27 15 . TGTGCCAGCAGTGGGGGGACAGGGGGTAATCAGCCCCAGCATTTT CASSGGTGGNQPQHF
TRBJ1-1 . TRBV28 12 . TGTGCCAGCAGCGGGACTGTCACTGAAGCTTTCTTT CASSGTVTEAFF
TRBJ1-5 TRBD1 TRBV12-5 14 . TGTGCTAGTGGTTATGGGACAGAAGATCAGCCCCAGCATTTT CASGYGTEDQPQHF
TRBJ1-1 . TRBV12-1 16 . TGTGCCAGCAGCCCCCGACCCCCGGACAGGAGAGGCAAGGCTTTCTTT CASSPRPPDRRGKAFF
TRBJ2-7 . TRBV5-3 15 . TGTGCCAGAAGCATCGACTCGACACTAGCCGGGGAGCAGTACTTC CARSIDSTLAGEQYF
TRBJ2-3 . TRBV27 14 . TGTGCCAGCAGCTTCATGACAAGCACAGATACGCAGTATTTT CASSFMTSTDTQYF
TRBJ2-3 . TRBV3-1/TRBV3-2 14 . TGTGCCAGCAGCCCCCCGACTAGCACAGATACGCAGTATTTT CASSPPTSTDTQYF
TRBJ2-7 TRBD2 TRBV5-6 12 . TGTGCCAGCAGCCACGGGGGGGACGAGCAGTACTTC CASSHGGDEQYF
TRBJ2-2 TRBD1 TRBV7-3 18 few TGTGCCAGCAGCTTAAGGCCACCGGGACAGGGCATTGACGGGGAGCTGTTTTTT CASSLRPPGQGIDGELFF
TRBJ2-7 TRBD2 TRBV12-3/TRBV12-4 13 . TGTGCCAGCAGTTTGCGGGAGTCCTACGAGCAGTACTTC CASSLRESYEQYF
TRBJ2-3 . TRBV5-1 15 . TGCGCCAGCAGCTTGCGGAGCGGCCCTACATATGCGCAGTATTTT CASSLRSGPTYAQYF
TRBJ2-1 TRBD1 TRBV7-9 16 . TGTGCCAGCAGCTTAGAGGGACAGGGGGCAGTCCATGAGCAGTTCTTC CASSLEGQGAVHEQFF
TRBJ2-7 TRBD2 TRBV27 15 . TGTGCCAGCAGTTATGGGCTAGCGGCCAACTACGAGCAGTACTTC CASSYGLAANYEQYF
TRBJ2-1 TRBD2 TRBV5-6 16 . TGTGCCAGCAGCTTGGCCGGCGGGGGAGTATACAATGAGCAGTTCTTC CASSLAGGGVYNEQFF
TRBJ2-1 TRBD2 TRBV3-1/TRBV3-2 14 . TGTGCCAGCAGCCCGGGACTAGCGGGGAATGAGCAGTTCTTC CASSPGLAGNEQFF
TRBJ1-1 . TRBV27 12 . TGTGCCAGCAGTACGGGGGGAACTGAAGCTTTCTTT CASSTGGTEAFF
TRBJ2-7 TRBD2 TRBV5-1 15 . TGCGCCAGCCGGACTAGCGGGAGCGTCTCCTACGAGCAGTACTTC CASRTSGSVSYEQYF
TRBJ2-1 . TRBV6-5 14 . TGTGCCAGCAGAACACAGGGGGGGAACAATGAGCAGTTCTTC CASRTQGGNNEQFF
TRBJ1-1 TRBD1 TRBV20-1 13 . TGCAGTGCTGGTGGACAGGGATGGACTGAAGCTTTCTTT CSAGGQGWTEAFF
TRBJ2-5 TRBD2 TRBV6-6 16 . TGTGCCAGCAGTTTGACTAGCGGGGGACCCCAAGAGACCCAGTACTTC CASSLTSGGPQETQYF
TRBJ2-3 TRBD2 TRBV6-2/TRBV6-3 15 . TGTGCCAGCAGTGACAGACTAGCGGGGGGGCCTCCGCAGTATTTT CASSDRLAGGPPQYF
TRBJ1-1 TRBD1 TRBV7-9 17 . TGTGCCAGCAGCTTACCCCGGGACAGGGAGTGGGCCACTGAAGCTTTCTTT CASSLPRDREWATEAFF
TRBJ2-3 TRBD2 TRBV11-2 17 . TGTGCCAGCAGCCTGACCGGAAAGCGGGGCCTGGGGGAAACGCAGTATTTT CASSLTGKRGLGETQYF